One and the same sample provided the 28 T cell receptor beta chains below, sequenced in a study of blood T cell repertoires in COVID-19. Data came from immunoSEQ multiplex PCR; TCRdb stores just in-frame clones and leaves some out. Seen here are more than 200,000 clones, around 87% observed once, and the top ten hold 1.5% to 2%. The sample was PBMCs or T cells enriched from blood (not recorded which). Receptors were obtained from a woman between 50 and 59 years old who had recovered from COVID-19.

The chain is built from TRBV23-1 and TRBJ1-5; TRBD1 agrees at 8 bases. TRBV23-1 carries the ORF label, with uncertain function. This CDR3 region has 19 residues. The ends lost 0 bases at V and 2 bases at J; junction bases unmatched: 12. The CDR3 DNA sequence: TGCGCCAGCAGTCAATCCATACCTTGGGAGGACAGGGGCAATCAGCCCCAGCATTTT. Protein sequence: CASSQSIPWEDRGNQPQHF.

The rearrangement links TRBV2 to TRBJ2-3; 8 nucleotides agree with TRBD2. Per germline, CDR1 SNHLY and CDR2 FYNNEI. The CDR3 extends over 17 amino acids. J was trimmed by 4 bases and V by 4 bases; bases with no gene match: 13. CDR3 bases: TGTGCCAGCAGTGCTCGGACTAGCCAGATCCTCCCAGATACGCAGTATTTT. Residues: CASSARTSQILPDTQYF.

This clone has just a few counts. The V and J genes are TRBV11-2 and TRBJ2-2; 7 bases map to TRBD1. This CDR3 comprises 15 residues. Germline V gene lookup returns CDR1 SGHAT and CDR2 FQNNGV. V trimming: 6 bases; J trimming: 2 bases; junction bases outside the gene matches: 6. CDR3 sequence: CASREPGGNTGELFF. In DNA, the CDR3 is TGTGCCAGCAGGGAGCCAGGGGGTAACACCGGGGAGCTGTTTTTT.

The V and J genes are TRBV2 and TRBJ1-2; 7 nucleotides line up with TRBD1. Germline CDR1 and CDR2: SNHLY and FYNNEI. The CDR3 length is 13 residues. Germline trimming cut 3 bases from V and 5 bases from J; bases unmatched to any gene: 3. This CDR3 reads CASSETGRYGYTF. CDR3 DNA: TGTGCCAGCAGTGAGACAGGGAGGTATGGCTACACCTTC.

The chain uses TRBV19 and TRBJ2-1; no definite D call. The germline V gene encodes CDR1 LNHDA and CDR2 SQIVND (reference sequence). The germline V and J ends were trimmed by 3 bases and 2 bases, with 5 bases remaining between them. CDR3 length: 13 residues. Here the CDR3 reads CASSILAYNEQFF. The CDR3 DNA is TGTGCCAGTAGTATTCTCGCCTACAATGAGCAGTTCTTC.

Only one count was recorded for this clone. The chain carries TRBV29-1 and TRBJ2-1, with 9 positions matching TRBD2. This CDR3 is 14 amino acids long. Germline V gene data show CDR1 as SQVTM and CDR2 as ANQGSEA. J was trimmed by 3 bases and V by 6 bases; bases with no gene match: 6. The CDR3, as DNA: TGCAGCGTGAGCGGGAGGACCTTCTACAATGAGCAGTTCTTC. It yields the protein CSVSGRTFYNEQFF.

The chain employs TRBV5-1 and TRBJ2-2; TRBD2 agrees at 15 bases. CDR1 and CDR2 (germline): SGHRS, YFSETQ. V gave up 4 bases and J gave up 9 bases; unmatched junction bases: 7. CDR3 length: 16 residues. CDR3: CASSPGLAGGPRELFF. The CDR3 coding sequence is TGCGCCAGCAGCCCAGGACTAGCGGGAGGGCCCCGGGAGCTGTTTTTT.

The chain uses TRBV4-1 and TRBJ2-1; 13 bases fit TRBD2. V shed 0 bases, J shed 7 bases, and the junction held 9 bases outside the gene matches. Germline CDR1 MGHRA, CDR2 YSYEKL. The CDR3 is made up of 18 amino acids. The DNA of the CDR3 is TGCGCCAGCAGCCAAGACCTTCCCGGGACTAGCGGGACTAATGAGCAGTTCTTC. Protein product: CASSQDLPGTSGTNEQFF.

V gene TRBV6-1 combines with J gene TRBJ2-1, with 12 bases matching TRBD1. This CDR3 comprises 16 residues. Trimming cost V 2 bases and J 7 bases; bases outside gene matches: 6. From germline, CDR1 is MNHNS and CDR2 SASEGT. CDR3 region: CASSEWGQGARNEQFF. The DNA of the CDR3 is TGTGCCAGCAGTGAATGGGGACAGGGGGCCAGGAATGAGCAGTTCTTC.

The J gene is TRBJ1-5, the V gene TRBV7-2; D possibly corresponds to TRBD1 (5 bases). This CDR3 contains 14 residues. The V gene lost 1 base and the J gene lost 7 bases, with 11 bases spanning the gap. Germline lookup yields CDR1 SGHTA and CDR2 FQGNSA. The DNA of the CDR3 is TGTGCCAGCAGCTTAGGCAGGGCAGGGCAGCCCCAGCATTTT. Translated, it gives CASSLGRAGQPQHF.

The V gene is TRBV19, the J gene TRBJ2-3; D gene ambiguous. The V end lost 9 bases, the J end lost 3 bases, and 10 bases lay between the germline ends. The CDR3 contains 12 residues. The germline CDR1 and CDR2 sequences are LNHDA and SQIVND (reference sequence). As DNA, the CDR3 is TGTGCCAGCGCTTCGAGTACAGATACGCAGTATTTT. Its translation is CASASSTDTQYF.

CDR3 sequence: CASSLARENRGTEAFF. The CDR3 DNA sequence: TGTGCCAGCAGTTTAGCCAGGGAAAATAGGGGCACTGAAGCTTTCTTT. The chain links TRBV27 to TRBJ1-1; the D gene is possibly TRBD1 (5 bases). V lost 2 bases and J 4 bases, leaving 17 bases between the germline ends. The CDR3 sequence is 16 residues long. Per germline, CDR1 MNHEY and CDR2 SMNVEV (reference sequence).

This sequence joins TRBV27 and TRBJ2-3, with D hard to call. This CDR3 is built from 12 residues. Germline values: CDR1 MNHEY, CDR2 SMNVEV (reference sequence). V lost 4 bases, J lost 5 bases, and 7 bases lay in between. The CDR3 is CASSYLGDTQYF. The DNA for the CDR3 is TGTGCCAGCAGTTATCTCGGAGATACGCAGTATTTT.

CDR3 in amino acids: CASRMLGQGVNTEAFF. The CDR3 DNA is TGTGCCAGCAGGATGCTAGGACAGGGGGTGAACACTGAAGCTTTCTTT. The chain joins TRBV21-1 to TRBJ1-1; the table's D gene call, TRBD1, was not cross checked with the DNA. TRBV21-1 is a documented pseudogene. This CDR3 contains 16 residues.

This sequence joins TRBV28 and TRBJ2-3, with TRBD2 matching over 8 bases. Unmatched junction bases numbered 4, after V lost 5 bases and J lost 0 bases. Germline lookup yields CDR1 MDHEN and CDR2 SYDVKM. The CDR3 has 15 residues. CDR3 in DNA: TGTGCCAGCAGTCCGGGGGGGGCTAGCACAGATACGCAGTATTTT. Its protein product is CASSPGGASTDTQYF.

The chain links TRBV5-4 to TRBJ2-5; 7 bases are a match to TRBD1. V shed 5 bases, J shed 5 bases, and the junction held 9 bases outside the gene matches. The CDR3 is made up of 14 amino acids. Germline CDR1 and CDR2: SGHNT and YYREEE (reference sequence). The CDR3 nucleotides are TGTGCCAGCAGGTACAGGGGTGAGGTGGAGACCCAGTACTTC. This sequence encodes CASRYRGEVETQYF.

The chain carries TRBV19 and TRBJ1-5; D remains ambiguous. Germline V lookup: CDR1 LNHDA, CDR2 SQIVND (reference sequence). The V gene lost 7 bases and the J gene lost 7 bases, with 14 bases spanning the gap. This CDR3 is built from 13 residues. CDR3 DNA: TGTGCCAGTACCCTGAGGGAGGGACAGCCCCAGCATTTT. This encodes CASTLREGQPQHF.

There are a few counts of this clone. The CDR3 loop is CASSFSVEGYTF. CDR3 nucleotide sequence: TGTGCCAGCAGCTTTTCAGTCGAAGGCTACACCTTC. The chain combines TRBV25-1 with TRBJ1-2; the D is unclear. The CDR3 totals 12 residues. Per the germline V gene, CDR1 is MGHDK and CDR2 is SYGVNS. V lost 6 bases, J lost 8 bases, and 13 bases lay in between.

The V call is TRBV10-3, the J call TRBJ2-1; TRBD2 matches 10 bases. Per germline, CDR1 ENHRY and CDR2 SYGVKD. V lost 7 bases, J lost 7 bases, and 13 bases stayed unmatched. The CDR3 is made up of 16 amino acids. The DNA of the CDR3 is TGTGCCATCACTCACAGTTCTAGCGGGAGTCGGAATGAGCAGTTCTTC. This translates into CAITHSSSGSRNEQFF.

In nucleotides, the CDR3 is TGCAGCGTACCGTCGGGGGGACTGACATACAATGAGCAGTTCTTC. Its translation is CSVPSGGLTYNEQFF. This chain connects TRBV29-1 to TRBJ2-1; TRBD2 matches at 7 bases. Trimming removed 6 bases from V and 4 bases from J; junction bases left unmatched: 12. The CDR3 totals 15 residues. Per germline, CDR1 SQVTM and CDR2 ANQGSEA.

The chain carries TRBV27 and TRBJ2-1; a possible D gene is TRBD2 (6 bases). V was clipped by 4 bases and J by 0 bases, with 7 bases between them. This CDR3 spans 14 amino acids. Germline-derived CDR1 and CDR2 are MNHEY and SMNVEV (reference sequence). The CDR3 region is CASSYGGSYNEQFF. The CDR3 region has the DNA TGTGCCAGCAGTTACGGGGGCTCCTACAATGAGCAGTTCTTC.

The rearrangement joins TRBV6-4 to TRBJ2-1, with TRBD2 matching 13 bases. The CDR3 runs to 15 residues. J gave up 5 bases and V 3 bases, and 1 base lay outside the gene matches. CDR1 is MRHNA and CDR2 is SNTAGT in the germline V gene. This chain's CDR3 is CASSEGTSGDNEQFF. As DNA, the CDR3 is TGTGCCAGCAGTGAGGGGACTAGCGGGGACAATGAGCAGTTCTTC.

The rearrangement joins TRBV28 to TRBJ2-2; no clear D gene. Trimming stripped 3 bases from V and 0 bases from J, with 8 bases between. Germline-derived CDR1 and CDR2 are MDHEN and SYDVKM. The CDR3 covers 15 residues. CDR3 DNA: TGTGCCAGCAGTTTTAACCTAGCGAACACCGGGGAGCTGTTTTTT. Translation gives CASSFNLANTGELFF.

J is TRBJ2-5 and V is TRBV6-5; TRBD2 aligns across 7 bases. Unmatched junction bases numbered 6, after V lost 0 bases and J lost 5 bases. The CDR3 spans 15 residues. Germline V lookup: CDR1 MNHEY, CDR2 SVGAGI. CDR3 in amino acids: CASSYSAGAGETQYF. As DNA, the CDR3 is TGTGCCAGCAGTTACTCGGCGGGAGCAGGGGAGACCCAGTACTTC.

Only a few counts were recorded for this clone. The V gene is TRBV7-2, the J gene TRBJ2-2, with 9 bases lining up with TRBD1. With 8 bases clipped from V and 3 bases from J, the junction kept 7 bases outside the gene matches. The CDR3 has 15 amino acids. Germline assignment: CDR1 SGHTA and CDR2 FQGNSA. The CDR3 sequence: CASGRQGDDTGELFF. Written as DNA, the CDR3 is TGTGCCAGCGGGAGACAGGGGGATGACACCGGGGAGCTGTTTTTT.

The V and J genes are TRBV5-4 and TRBJ2-2; D call uncertain. The CDR3 totals 16 residues. From germline, CDR1 is SGHNT and CDR2 YYREEE (reference sequence). The V and J ends lost 0 bases and 3 bases respectively, with 12 bases between them. For the CDR3, the DNA is TGTGCCAGCAGCTTGGCTGTGACTCTGGACACCGGGGAGCTGTTTTTT. This sequence encodes CASSLAVTLDTGELFF.

The chain recombines TRBV27 with TRBJ2-7, with D maybe TRBD2 (6 bases). There are 14 residues in the CDR3. V was pared by 3 bases and J by 3 bases, with 12 bases between. Germline V gene data show CDR1 as MNHEY and CDR2 as SMNVEV (reference sequence). In DNA, the CDR3 is TGTGCCAGCAGTTTGACCGGGAGTCTCTACGAGCAGTACTTC. Protein product: CASSLTGSLYEQYF.

The chain has TRBV29-1 and TRBJ1-2; no definite D call. Germline V CDR1 and CDR2: SQVTM, ANQGSEA. With 1 base removed from V and 4 bases from J, the gap between germline ends came to 7 bases. This CDR3 spans 12 amino acids. CDR3 coding DNA: TGCAGCGTTGAAGTGGCAGGCTATGGCTACACCTTC. Residues: CSVEVAGYGYTF.